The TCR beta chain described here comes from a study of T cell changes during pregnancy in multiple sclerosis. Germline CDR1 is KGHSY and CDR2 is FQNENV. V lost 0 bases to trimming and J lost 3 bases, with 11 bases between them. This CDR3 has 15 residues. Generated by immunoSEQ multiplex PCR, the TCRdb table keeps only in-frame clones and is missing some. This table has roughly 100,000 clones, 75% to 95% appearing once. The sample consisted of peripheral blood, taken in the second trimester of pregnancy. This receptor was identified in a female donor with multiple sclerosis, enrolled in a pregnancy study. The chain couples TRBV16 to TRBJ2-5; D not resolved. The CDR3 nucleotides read TGTGCCAGCAGCCAATCGAGACTCGTGGAAGAGACCCAGTACTTC. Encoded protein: CASSQSRLVEETQYF.